This T cell receptor beta chain stems from a study of chemoradiotherapy in HPV16-positive cancers. Assay: immunoSEQ multiplex PCR; the TCRdb copy retains only in-frame clones and omits some. The sample has about 6,900 clones, around 89% seen once. The germline V and J ends were trimmed by 3 bases and 0 bases, with 18 bases remaining between them. The CDR3 contains 18 residues. The germline V gene encodes CDR1 GTSNPN and CDR2 SVGIG (reference sequence). The chain employs TRBV30 and TRBJ2-6; tentative D call: TRBD1 (6 bases). Sequenced material: tumor tissue, taken from a patient who underwent chemoradiotherapy. The receptor's source is a human donor with HPV-associated anogenital cancer. The CDR3 here is CAWREKGTSISGANVLTF. CDR3 sequence (DNA): TGTGCCTGGAGGGAGAAGGGGACATCTATCTCTGGGGCCAACGTCCTGACTTTC. The variable domain in full, with the rest retrieved from reference TRBV30 and TRBJ2-6, is SQTIHQWPATLVQPVGSPLSLECTVEGTSNPNLYWYRQAAGRGLQLLFYSVGIGQISSEVPQNLSASRPQDRQFILSSKKLLLSDSGFYLCAWREKGTSISGANVLTFGAGSRLTVL.